This TCR beta chain was retrieved from a study of blood T cell repertoires in COVID-19. Study as a whole: Specimens from acute and convalescent COVID-19 originated in the United States, Italy and Spain.

The assay was immunoSEQ multiplex PCR, and TCRdb's table has in-frame clones only and misses some. The data show 73,000 or so clones, about 91% seen once. Trimming cost V 9 bases and J 5 bases; bases outside gene matches: 13. The CDR3 has 16 amino acids. Germline assignment: CDR1 KGHDR and CDR2 SFDVKD. What was sequenced was peripheral blood. The sequence was collected from a human donor with active COVID-19. The donor label of this sample is uncertain. V usage is TRBV24-1 and J usage is TRBJ2-1, with 9 bases identical to TRBD2. The CDR3 bases are TGTGCCACCCGTAACTCGATAGCGGGGGATCACAATGAGCAGTTCTTC. Protein sequence: CATRNSIAGDHNEQFF.